The 31 T cell receptor beta chains given below trace back to one sample, sequenced in a study of cytotoxic CD8 clonotypes in ibrutinib-treated CLL. Profiling relied on immunoSEQ multiplex PCR, and the TCRdb table lists in-frame clones only, not all of them. The top ten hold 10% to 14% of the sample, which has 130,000 to 150,000 clones, approximately 89% seen once. Sequences were derived from PBMCs, sampled after 12 months of ibrutinib treatment. The receptors derive from a human donor with chronic lymphocytic leukemia.

V and J are TRBV5-8 and TRBJ1-5, with D hard to call. The CDR3 has 15 amino acids. Germline V lookup: CDR1 SGHTS, CDR2 YDEGEE. V gave up 1 base and J gave up 3 bases, with 11 bases separating them. The CDR3, as DNA: TGTGCCAGCAGCTTGTATTCCGGAGACAATCAGCCCCAGCATTTT. Translating it yields CASSLYSGDNQPQHF.

The CDR3 sequence is CASSPTPGANVLTF. CDR3 DNA sequence: TGTGCCAGCAGCCCTACCCCTGGGGCCAACGTCCTGACTTTC. This rearrangement joins TRBV6-5 to TRBJ2-6; D is unresolved. Germline V gene sequence: CDR1 MNHEY, CDR2 SVGAGI. The CDR3 contains 14 residues. The germline V and J ends were trimmed by 6 bases and 2 bases, with 8 bases remaining between them.

The chain uses TRBV5-1 and TRBJ2-7; D remains ambiguous. The CDR3 covers 16 residues. Germline CDR1 and CDR2: SGHRS and YFSETQ. The ends were cut back, 1 base at V and 3 bases at J, with 17 bases in the middle. The CDR3 bases are TGCGCCAGCAGCTTGTCGGGCCTGGAGCAAAACTACGAGCAGTACTTC. Residues: CASSLSGLEQNYEQYF.

V and J are TRBV5-1 and TRBJ2-7; 10 nucleotides align to TRBD1. V trimming: 4 bases; J trimming: 7 bases; junction bases outside the gene matches: 8. Germline V gene data show CDR1 as SGHRS and CDR2 as YFSETQ. This CDR3 has 14 residues. The CDR3 is CASSTTGGAGEQYF. For the CDR3, the DNA is TGCGCCAGCAGCACGACAGGGGGCGCCGGGGAGCAGTACTTC.

The chain employs TRBV7-6 and TRBJ2-7, with D tentatively TRBD2 (5 bases). Trimming removed 0 bases at V and 0 bases at J, with 9 bases between. This CDR3 spans 15 amino acids. Germline assignment: CDR1 SGHVS and CDR2 FNYEAQ. Here the CDR3 DNA reads TGTGCCAGCAGCTTAGCTGTTGGGAGCTCCTACGAGCAGTACTTC. Protein product: CASSLAVGSSYEQYF.

The chain couples TRBV28 to TRBJ1-4; D uncertain. This CDR3 is built from 17 residues. Trimming left V 5 bases short and J 2 bases short, with 18 bases between. The V gene's germline CDR1 is MDHEN and CDR2 SYDVKM. The CDR3 DNA sequence: TGTGCCAGCAGTCCCGCCTTTGGTACTGCGACTAATGAAAAACTGTTTTTT. It is translated as CASSPAFGTATNEKLFF.

This clone showed up just once. The junction does not match germline at one end; this may be a read error. The chain joins TRBV18 to TRBJ2-7; 10 positions match TRBD2. Germline CDR1 KGHSH, CDR2 LQKENI. This CDR3 is built from 15 residues. The CDR3 protein is CASSPPSGSYHEQYF. CDR3 nucleotide sequence: TGTGCCAGCTCTCCACCTAGCGGGAGTTACCACGAGCAGTACTTC.

The chain employs TRBV6-6 and TRBJ2-5, with a weak D call TRBD1 (5 bases). The CDR3 contains 13 residues. Germline V CDR1 and CDR2: MNHNY, SVGAGI (reference sequence). V was pared by 8 bases and J by 5 bases, with 15 bases between. CDR3 sequence: CASSIGARETQYF. CDR3 DNA sequence: TGTGCCAGCTCGATTGGGGCCCGGGAGACCCAGTACTTC.

The J gene is TRBJ2-7, the V gene TRBV9; possible D gene TRBD2, 5 bases. With 4 bases removed from V and 3 bases from J, the gap between germline ends came to 11 bases. The CDR3 sequence is 13 residues long. The germline CDR1 and CDR2 sequences are SGDLS and YYNGEE. CDR3 bases: TGTGCCAGCAGCCCCTCGGACTTCTACGAGCAGTACTTC. This encodes CASSPSDFYEQYF.

The chain has TRBV10-3 and TRBJ2-3, with no clear D. Trimming left V 4 bases short and J 1 base short, with 3 bases between. This CDR3 spans 12 amino acids. Germline lookup yields CDR1 ENHRY and CDR2 SYGVKD. This chain's CDR3 is CAISGRTDTQYF. DNA for the CDR3: TGTGCCATCAGTGGGCGCACAGATACGCAGTATTTT.

The table lists this clone with a count of one. V usage is TRBV28 and J usage is TRBJ2-7; the match to TRBD1 covers 7 bases. The trim removed 7 bases at V and 7 bases at J, leaving 10 bases unmatched. CDR1 and CDR2 from the germline V gene are MDHEN and SYDVKM. The CDR3 extends over 13 amino acids. The CDR3 loop is CASIQIGTAEQYF. The CDR3 DNA follows: TGTGCCAGCATCCAAATAGGGACAGCAGAGCAGTACTTC. Together with reference TRBV28 and TRBJ2-7, the CDR3 gives the full variable domain: DVKVTQSSRYLVKRTGEKVFLECVQDMDHENMFWYRQDPGLGLRLIYFSYDVKMKEKGDIPEGYSVSREKKERFSLILESASTNQTSMYLCASIQIGTAEQYFGPGTRLTVT.

This sequence joins TRBV6-6 and TRBJ1-5; D is unclear. V was clipped by 2 bases and J by 2 bases, with 1 base between them. CDR3 length: 12 amino acids. Germline values: CDR1 MNHNY, CDR2 SVGAGI (reference sequence). Written as DNA, the CDR3 is TGTGCCAGCAGTTACGGCAATCAGCCCCAGCATTTT. It specifies CASSYGNQPQHF.

This clone was seen once. V and J are TRBV27 and TRBJ2-7; D uncertain. The CDR3 sequence is 13 residues long. Trimming pared 3 bases from V and 0 bases from J, leaving 6 bases between. Germline V gene lookup returns CDR1 MNHEY and CDR2 SMNVEV (reference sequence). In DNA form, the CDR3 reads TGTGCCAGCAGTTTTCGAGACTCCTACGAGCAGTACTTC. This gives the protein CASSFRDSYEQYF.

The rearrangement uses TRBV27 and TRBJ2-1, with unresolved D. Germline V CDR1 and CDR2: MNHEY, SMNVEV (reference sequence). There are 13 residues in the CDR3. V lost 0 bases to trimming and J lost 2 bases, with 2 bases between them. The CDR3 loop is CASSLSTYNEQFF. In nucleotides, the CDR3 is TGTGCCAGCAGTTTATCGACCTACAATGAGCAGTTCTTC.

Here the CDR3 reads CATSRDPSRPETQYF. The CDR3, as DNA: TGTGCCACCAGCAGAGACCCTAGCAGACCTGAGACCCAGTACTTC. The chain links TRBV15 to TRBJ2-5, with D possibly being TRBD2 (5 bases). CDR3 length: 15 amino acids. The V end lost 0 bases, the J end lost 5 bases, and 13 bases lay between the germline ends. Germline V gene sequence: CDR1 LNHNV, CDR2 YYDKDF (reference sequence).

On this clone: The sample holds other DNA sequences that translate to the same CDR3. This chain uses TRBV6-5 with TRBJ1-5, with a weak D call TRBD1 (5 bases). The CDR3 runs 15 residues. Germline lookup yields CDR1 MNHEY and CDR2 SVGAGI. Trimming stripped 5 bases from V and 7 bases from J, with 18 bases between. The CDR3, as DNA: TGTGCCAGCAGTACTTCTCACCGGACAACCCAGCCCCAGCATTTT. Translation gives CASSTSHRTTQPQHF.

This rearrangement joins TRBV2 to TRBJ1-4, with D unresolved. Germline CDR1 and CDR2: SNHLY and FYNNEI. The V end was cut by 5 bases, the J end by 8 bases, with 6 bases between. This CDR3 region has 11 residues. CDR3 nucleotide sequence: TGTGCCAGCAGTCAATTAGAAAAACTGTTTTTT. Translated, it gives CASSQLEKLFF.

Here the CDR3 DNA reads TGTGCCAGCAGCTTTCTCGCCATCCGGACCTCTAGCACAGATACGCAGTATTTT. Translated, it gives CASSFLAIRTSSTDTQYF. V gene TRBV7-9 combines with J gene TRBJ2-3; D unclear. The germline V gene encodes CDR1 SEHNR and CDR2 FQNEAQ (reference sequence). V dropped 3 bases and J dropped 0 bases, with 19 bases sitting between them. The CDR3 length is 18 residues.

The V and J genes are TRBV28 and TRBJ2-6, with no clear D. This CDR3 spans 15 amino acids. Trimming left V 4 bases short and J 0 bases short, with 7 bases between. Germline V gene data show CDR1 as MDHEN and CDR2 as SYDVKM. The CDR3 is CASSWILSGANVLTF. In DNA, the CDR3 is TGTGCCAGCAGTTGGATCCTCTCTGGGGCCAACGTCCTGACTTTC.

The chain joins TRBV27 to TRBJ2-2; no clear D. The CDR3 has 15 residues. Germline lookup yields CDR1 MNHEY and CDR2 SMNVEV (reference sequence). The ends were cut back, 4 bases at V and 1 base at J, with 10 bases in the middle. The CDR3 DNA follows: TGTGCCAGCAGTTCTGTCAGGCAGAACACCGGGGAGCTGTTTTTT. Residues: CASSSVRQNTGELFF.

CDR3 in amino acids: CASSVFGGFQPQHF. The DNA of the CDR3 is TGTGCCAGCAGCGTATTCGGGGGGTTTCAGCCCCAGCATTTT. The V call is TRBV9, the J call TRBJ1-5; tentative D call: TRBD1 (5 bases). Trimming removed 1 base from V and 6 bases from J, with 11 bases in between. Per germline, CDR1 SGDLS and CDR2 YYNGEE. The CDR3 runs 14 residues.

The chain links TRBV7-9 to TRBJ1-1, with D perhaps TRBD1 (5 bases). Trimming took 3 bases from V and 7 from J, leaving 12 bases between them. CDR1 is SEHNR, CDR2 FQNEAQ, per germline (reference sequence). The CDR3 contains 13 residues. The CDR3 DNA reads TGTGCCAGCAGCTTTGGGTGGGGGATTGAAGCTTTCTTT. Its protein is CASSFGWGIEAFF.

This chain joins TRBV18 and TRBJ2-1, with D possibly TRBD1 on 5 matching bases. CDR3 length: 12 amino acids. Per the germline V gene, CDR1 is KGHSH and CDR2 is LQKENI. Trimming took 5 bases from V and 5 from J, leaving 7 bases between them. The CDR3 protein is CASSSGNNEQFF. DNA of the CDR3: TGTGCCAGCTCATCAGGGAACAATGAGCAGTTCTTC.

The V call is TRBV5-4, the J call TRBJ2-1, with a possible D match to TRBD2 (5 bases). Germline-derived CDR1 and CDR2 are SGHNT and YYREEE (reference sequence). Trimming stripped 0 bases from V and 6 bases from J, with 7 bases between. The CDR3 runs to 13 residues. Here the CDR3 reads CASSLERFNEQFF. The DNA of the CDR3 is TGTGCCAGCAGCTTGGAGCGGTTCAATGAGCAGTTCTTC.

The genes are TRBV5-1 and TRBJ1-1; D remains unclear. This CDR3 has 14 residues. The V end was cut by 0 bases, the J end by 0 bases, with 6 bases between. CDR1 is SGHRS and CDR2 is YFSETQ in the germline V gene. The CDR3, as DNA: TGCGCCAGCAGCTTGGGACGGCTGAACACTGAAGCTTTCTTT. Protein: CASSLGRLNTEAFF. The whole variable domain, filled in from reference TRBV5-1 and TRBJ1-1, reads KAGVTQTPRYLIKTRGQQVTLSCSPISGHRSVSWYQQTPGQGLQFLFEYFSETQRNKGNFPGRFSGRQFSNSRSEMNVSTLELGDSALYLCASSLGRLNTEAFFGQGTRLTVV.

This chain joins TRBV18 and TRBJ2-5, with 10 nucleotides matching TRBD2. This CDR3 is built from 16 residues. The germline V gene has CDR1 KGHSH and CDR2 LQKENI. V lost 3 bases, J lost 4 bases, and 8 bases stayed unmatched. The CDR3 protein is CASSPTSGQVRETQYF. In DNA form, the CDR3 reads TGTGCCAGCTCACCGACTAGCGGGCAAGTTAGAGAGACCCAGTACTTC.

This clone was counted once. The V call is TRBV6-6, the J call TRBJ1-4, with D unresolved. Germline V gene sequence: CDR1 MNHNY, CDR2 SVGAGI (reference sequence). With 4 bases removed from V and 8 bases from J, the gap between germline ends came to 11 bases. The CDR3 contains 13 residues. In nucleotides, the CDR3 is TGTGCCAGCAGTTTGGTGGGAGACGAAAAACTGTTTTTT. Translating it yields CASSLVGDEKLFF.

This rearrangement joins TRBV27 to TRBJ1-1, with 12 nucleotides matching TRBD1. The CDR3 length is 13 residues. Germline CDR1 reads MNHEY; CDR2 reads SMNVEV (reference sequence). The trim removed 5 bases at V and 11 bases at J, leaving 6 bases unmatched. CDR3 amino acids: CASSARDRGPAFF. Here the CDR3 DNA reads TGTGCCAGCAGTGCCCGGGACAGGGGGCCTGCTTTCTTT.

The chain links TRBV11-3 to TRBJ2-5; the match to TRBD2 covers 7 bases. Germline CDR1 and CDR2: SGHNT and YENEEA. This CDR3 region has 15 residues. Trimming took 3 bases from V and 3 from J; bases not matched to a gene: 7. CDR3 region: CASSFSGGLEETQYF. The DNA of the CDR3 is TGTGCCAGCAGCTTCTCCGGGGGGTTGGAAGAGACCCAGTACTTC.

Only one count was recorded for this clone. The rearrangement links TRBV7-2 to TRBJ2-1; no definite D call. The V gene's germline CDR1 is SGHTA and CDR2 FQGNSA. This CDR3 region has 15 residues. The ends were cut back, 5 bases at V and 4 bases at J, with 15 bases in the middle. The DNA for the CDR3 is TGTGCCAGCAGCCCAAGGTCGGCTGTATACAATGAGCAGTTCTTC. Translation gives CASSPRSAVYNEQFF.

This chain links TRBV19 with TRBJ2-7; D is perhaps TRBD2 (6 bases). The germline V gene encodes CDR1 LNHDA and CDR2 SQIVND (reference sequence). The CDR3 totals 15 residues. Trimming shortened V by 1 base and J by 6 bases, and 16 bases separated the two germline ends. CDR3 coding DNA: TGTGCCAGTAGTATAGTTTCGGGAGTCTCGGGCGAGCAGTACTTC. Translated: CASSIVSGVSGEQYF.